This record concerns one T cell receptor beta chain sequence. Antigen specificity is unknown. The data are from a study of OX40 agonist ivuxolimab in advanced cancers. General study findings and limits: Some nonresponders additionally presented with little normalized T-cell clonal expansion.

This table comes from immunoSEQ multiplex PCR, and its TCRdb copy is limited to in-frame clones, with some not included. The repertoire has 95,000 to 100,000 clones, about 80% of them found once; the top ten carry about 1.6%. CDR1 is SGHRS and CDR2 is YFSETQ in the germline V gene. V lost 4 bases, J lost 2 bases, and 4 bases stayed unmatched. The CDR3 has 14 residues. The genes are TRBV5-1 and TRBJ2-3; 7 bases map to TRBD1. This TCR derives from an adult with an advanced solid tumor such as melanoma, head and neck, liver or kidney cancer. The source material was CD4+ or CD8+ T cells sorted from blood, sampled in a trial of the OX40 agonist ivuxolimab. This CDR3 reads CASSLGQHTDTQYF. For the CDR3, the DNA is TGCGCCAGCAGCCTGGGACAGCACACAGATACGCAGTATTTT. The whole variable domain, filled in from reference TRBV5-1 and TRBJ2-3, reads KAGVTQTPRYLIKTRGQQVTLSCSPISGHRSVSWYQQTPGQGLQFLFEYFSETQRNKGNFPGRFSGRQFSNSRSEMNVSTLELGDSALYLCASSLGQHTDTQYFGPGTRLTVL.